This T cell receptor beta chain was sequenced in a study of cytomegalovirus exposure and HLA in healthy donors. The PCR contained 60 Vbeta and 13 Jbeta primers. Profiling relied on immunoSEQ multiplex PCR, and the TCRdb table lists in-frame clones only, not all of them. The sample holds 150,000 to 200,000 clones, about four fifths seen once. V lost 9 bases, J lost 1 base, and 14 bases lay in between. Germline values: CDR1 MNHEY, CDR2 SVGAGI. The CDR3 is made up of 14 amino acids. The source of this sequence is a woman in her 50s in good health and CMV-seronegative. The rearrangement links TRBV6-5 to TRBJ2-3; D possibly corresponds to TRBD2 (6 bases). Sequenced input: PBMCs. In DNA form, the CDR3 reads TGTGCCAGTGGGGTGGCGGGGCGCACAGATACGCAGTATTTT. Its translation: CASGVAGRTDTQYF.